The 3 T cell receptor beta chains in this list originate from one sample, sequenced in a study of blood T cell repertoires in COVID-19. Here immunoSEQ multiplex PCR was the method, and the copy in TCRdb shows in-frame clones only, minus some. The table lists about 130,000 clones, 86% of them singletons. The sample taken for sequencing was PBMCs or T cells enriched from blood (not recorded which). These receptors were obtained from a woman between 50 and 59 years old who had recovered from COVID-19.

The chain has TRBV1 and TRBJ2-5; the DNA was not used to check the table's D call, TRBD1. TRBV1 is an annotated pseudogene. The CDR3 contains 17 residues. CDR3 DNA sequence: TGCACCAGCAGCCACATACCGGGACAGGGGGTCTCAGAGACCCAGTACTTC. Translated: CTSSHIPGQGVSETQYF.

V and J are TRBV29-1 and TRBJ1-2, with 10 bases identical to TRBD1. The CDR3 sequence is 11 residues long. Germline V lookup: CDR1 SQVTM, CDR2 ANQGSEA. Trimming took 6 bases from V and 8 from J; bases not matched to a gene: 3. The DNA for the CDR3 is TGCAGCGTGGGGACAGGGGACGGCTACACCTTC. Protein sequence: CSVGTGDGYTF. The whole variable domain, filled in from reference TRBV29-1 and TRBJ1-2, reads SAVISQKPSRDICQRGTSLTIQCQVDSQVTMMFWYRQQPGQSLTLIATANQGSEATYESGFVIDKFPISRPNLTFSTLTVSNMSPEDSSIYLCSVGTGDGYTFGSGTRLTVV.

The sample holds one count of this clone. The chain has TRBV5-5 and TRBJ2-5, with D possibly being TRBD1 (5 bases). The CDR3 totals 17 residues. Germline values: CDR1 SGHKS, CDR2 YYEKEE (reference sequence). With 5 bases removed from V and 0 bases from J, the gap between germline ends came to 20 bases. The CDR3 reads CASSTTGARNYQETQYF. The CDR3 DNA follows: TGTGCCAGCAGTACCACTGGGGCTCGGAATTACCAAGAGACCCAGTACTTC.